In its sample, the clone carrying this T cell receptor (beta chain) was seen many times. Its antigen is not identified. This sample is drawn from a study of T cell repertoires in cytomegalovirus infection. Study-level background: HLA-C-restricted CMV epitopes, recently identified, and well-studied HLA-B-restricted ones were used by the study. Through public TCR beta signatures, both CMV infection and matching HLA type were indicated.

One entry per CDR3 protein results from TCRdb running MiXCR on the reads. Seen here are about 83,000 distinct CDR3 sequences, 20% to 30% observed once, and the top ten hold approximately 53%. Study-level points and caveats: Carriage of CMV together with the relevant HLA was identifiable through cumulative public TCR beta family frequency.

The junction had 7 bases not matched to a gene; V was cut back by 5 bases and J by 0 bases. The V gene's germline CDR1 is SEHNR and CDR2 FQNEAQ (reference sequence). The CDR3 runs 15 residues. The sequencing here drew on CD8+ T cells from cultured PBMCs, taken from culture after CMV antigen stimulation. This chain connects TRBV7-9 to TRBJ2-7; 7 bases are a match to TRBD1. This sequence was found in a human donor in good health (CMV status not recorded). Some clones in this sample may be carry-over from other donors' samples. As DNA, the CDR3 is TGTGCCAGCAGCCGGACTGGGACAGTCTCCTACGAGCAGTACTTC. This encodes CASSRTGTVSYEQYF.